The 9 T cell receptor beta chains reported below all come from one sample, sequenced in a study of cytomegalovirus exposure and HLA in healthy donors. 13 Jbeta primers and 60 Vbeta primers were used for the PCR. The repertoire was sequenced with immunoSEQ multiplex PCR; TCRdb's copy has only in-frame clones and lacks some. Altogether fewer than 130,000 clones are present, approximately 79% being singletons, with the ten largest covering around 6.6%. The source material was PBMCs. These receptors originate from a man aged 25 to 40 in good health and CMV-seropositive.

The J gene is TRBJ1-5, the V gene TRBV7-8; perhaps TRBD1 as D (6 bases). CDR1 SGHVS and CDR2 FQNEAQ come from the germline V gene. Trimming took 5 bases from V and 4 from J, leaving 12 bases between them. The CDR3 covers 14 residues. Written as DNA, the CDR3 is TGTGCCAGCAGCCAGGGGACCCGAAATCAGCCCCAGCATTTT. It translates to CASSQGTRNQPQHF.

This clone was observed a handful of times. V usage is TRBV6-5 and J usage is TRBJ2-7, with 9 bases lining up with TRBD2. The CDR3 length is 13 residues. The trim removed 7 bases at V and 3 bases at J, leaving 4 bases unmatched. Germline CDR1 and CDR2: MNHEY and SVGAGI. The CDR3 DNA reads TGTGCCAGCACTGAACTAGCGGGCTACGAGCAGTACTTC. This codes for CASTELAGYEQYF.

The table lists this clone with a few counts. This chain joins TRBV27 and TRBJ2-5, with D maybe TRBD1 (6 bases). Judging by the DNA end, TRBJ2-7 fits better; the J call may be wrong. The CDR3 has 15 residues. CDR1 and CDR2 (germline): MNHEY, SMNVEV (reference sequence). The CDR3 reads CASSWAQGFSYEQYF. The CDR3 DNA sequence: TGTGCCAGCAGTTGGGCACAGGGTTTCTCCTACGAGCAGTACTTC.

This chain links TRBV19 with TRBJ1-6; D is perhaps TRBD1 (6 bases). The germline V gene has CDR1 LNHDA and CDR2 SQIVND (reference sequence). Trimming shortened V by 1 base and J by 10 bases, and 11 bases separated the two germline ends. The CDR3 contains 14 residues. The CDR3 bases are TGTGCCAGTAGTATAGTCCCAGGGGAATCACCCCTCCACTTT. Its protein product is CASSIVPGESPLHF. Combining the CDR3 with reference TRBV19 and TRBJ1-6 gives the whole variable domain DGGITQSPKYLFRKEGQNVTLSCEQNLNHDAMYWYRQDPGQGLRLIYYSQIVNDFQKGDIAEGYSVSREKKESFPLTVTSAQKNPTAFYLCASSIVPGESPLHFGNGTRLTVT.

The J gene is TRBJ2-2, the V gene TRBV7-3; the match to TRBD2 covers 7 bases. Germline-derived CDR1 and CDR2 are SGHTA and FQGTGA. With V trimmed by 2 bases and J by 4 bases, 7 bases remained unmatched. This CDR3 has 16 amino acids. The CDR3 DNA reads as TGTGCCAGCAGCTTAGTCGGCGGGGGTGGCACCGGGGAGCTGTTTTTT. Its translation: CASSLVGGGGTGELFF.

V is TRBV2 and J is TRBJ1-1; no clear D. Trimming stripped 6 bases from V and 1 base from J, with 15 bases between. CDR1 is SNHLY and CDR2 is FYNNEI in the germline V gene. The CDR3 extends over 15 amino acids. DNA of the CDR3: TGTGCCAGCAGAATGAGGACTGCGGGGAACACTGAAGCTTTCTTT. It encodes CASRMRTAGNTEAFF.

This chain connects TRBV7-2 to TRBJ2-1, with D perhaps matching TRBD1 (6 bases). Trimming took 1 base from V and 4 from J, leaving 11 bases between them. From germline, CDR1 is SGHTA and CDR2 FQGNSA. This CDR3 is built from 15 residues. The DNA of the CDR3 is TGTGCCAGCAGCTTAGTACAGGGCGCTTACAATGAGCAGTTCTTC. Protein: CASSLVQGAYNEQFF. Filled out from reference TRBV7-2 and TRBJ2-1, the complete variable domain reads GAGVSQSPSNKVTEKGKDVELRCDPISGHTALYWYRQSLGQGLEFLIYFQGNSAPDKSGLPSDRFSAERTGGSVSTLTIQRTQQEDSAVYLCASSLVQGAYNEQFFGPGTRLTVL.

This CDR3 is CASSEDQQGEQFF. DNA of the CDR3: TGCGCCAGCAGTGAGGACCAGCAGGGTGAGCAGTTCTTC. V usage is TRBV10-1 and J usage is TRBJ2-1, with a possible D match to TRBD1 (5 bases). CDR3 length equals 13 residues. Germline V lookup: CDR1 WNHNN, CDR2 SYGVQD (reference sequence). V lost 2 bases, J lost 9 bases, and 11 bases lay in between.

The chain links TRBV25-1 to TRBJ1-1, with a tentative D call TRBD1 (6 bases). In germline, CDR1 is MGHDK, CDR2 SYGVNS. The V and J ends lost 4 bases and 3 bases respectively, with 9 bases between them. The CDR3 runs 13 residues. The CDR3 is CASSGGQYTEAFF. CDR3 DNA sequence: TGTGCCAGCAGTGGGGGACAATACACTGAAGCTTTCTTT.